The entry below gives a single TCR beta chain sequence along with its context. These data belong to a study of T cell responses to AZD1222 COVID-19 vaccine. Data came from immunoSEQ multiplex PCR; TCRdb stores just in-frame clones and leaves some out. This sample has 200,000 or so clones, with 93% found just once. V lost 1 base and J lost 4, with 16 bases in between. There are 16 residues in the CDR3. Germline V gene sequence: CDR1 SGHAT, CDR2 FQNNGV. The sequences come from peripheral blood, collected 28 days after the second AZD1222 dose. The chain carries TRBV11-2 and TRBJ1-1; D might be TRBD1 (6 bases). This TCR came from an adult who received the AZD1222 COVID-19 vaccine. Written as DNA, the CDR3 is TGTGCCAGCAGCTTAGTTCGGGGGCGGGGGAGCACTGAAGCTTTCTTT. Translation: CASSLVRGRGSTEAFF.